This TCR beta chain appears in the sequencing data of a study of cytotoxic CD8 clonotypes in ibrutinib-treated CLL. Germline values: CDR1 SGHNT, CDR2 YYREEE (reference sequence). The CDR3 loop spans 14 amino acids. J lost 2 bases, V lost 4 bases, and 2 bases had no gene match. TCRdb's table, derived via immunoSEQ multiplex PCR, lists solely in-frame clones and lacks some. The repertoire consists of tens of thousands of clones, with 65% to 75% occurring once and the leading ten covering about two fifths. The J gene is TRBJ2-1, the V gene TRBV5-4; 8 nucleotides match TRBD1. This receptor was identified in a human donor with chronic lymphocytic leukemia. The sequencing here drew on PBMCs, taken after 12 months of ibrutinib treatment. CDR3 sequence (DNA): TGTGCCAGCAGCGGACAGGGAGCCTACAATGAGCAGTTCTTC. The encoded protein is CASSGQGAYNEQFF.